A single sample gave rise to the 20 T cell receptor beta chains below, sequenced in a study of cytomegalovirus exposure and HLA in healthy donors. PCR involved 60 Vbeta and 13 Jbeta primers. Assay: immunoSEQ multiplex PCR; the TCRdb copy retains only in-frame clones and omits some. This table has approximately 110,000 clones, approximately 81% appearing once. The sequenced sample consisted of PBMCs. These receptors were obtained from a man younger than 45 in good health and CMV-seronegative.

This chain uses TRBV12-5 with TRBJ2-7; D remains ambiguous. Looked up from germline, CDR1 is LGHNT and CDR2 is FRNRAP. The CDR3 is 10 amino acids. Between the trimmed V and J ends, which lost 4 bases and 7 bases, there was a span of 5 bases. This chain's CDR3 is CASGWQEQYF. The CDR3 coding sequence is TGTGCTAGTGGTTGGCAGGAGCAGTACTTC.

This clone appeared a few times. V gene TRBV7-6 combines with J gene TRBJ2-6, with 14 nucleotides matching TRBD2. The CDR3 runs to 18 residues. Trimming took 4 bases from V and 3 from J; bases not matched to a gene: 5. Germline loops: CDR1 SGHVS, CDR2 FNYEAQ. The CDR3 reads CASSSWTSGGYGANVLTF. CDR3 DNA: TGTGCCAGCAGCTCCTGGACTAGCGGGGGGTATGGGGCCAACGTCCTGACTTTC.

V usage is TRBV5-1 and J usage is TRBJ1-2, with a possible D match to TRBD1 (5 bases). Trimming removed 0 bases from V and 2 bases from J, with 14 bases in between. The CDR3 totals 16 residues. Germline lookup yields CDR1 SGHRS and CDR2 YFSETQ. CDR3 region: CASSLGVSRQNYGYTF. The CDR3 DNA reads as TGCGCCAGCAGCTTGGGAGTGTCTCGACAGAACTATGGCTACACCTTC.

The chain is built from TRBV7-9 and TRBJ2-1; 9 bases agree with TRBD2. In germline, CDR1 is SEHNR, CDR2 FQNEAQ (reference sequence). V lost 3 bases, J lost 8 bases, and 8 bases stayed unmatched. The CDR3 is 15 amino acids. Written as DNA, the CDR3 is TGTGCCAGCAGCTTTCGCGCGGGGGGGAACGATGAGCAGTTCTTC. The encoded protein is CASSFRAGGNDEQFF.

The rearrangement links TRBV4-3 to TRBJ2-3, with 11 nucleotides matching TRBD2. CDR3 size: 16 residues. Per germline, CDR1 LGHNA and CDR2 YSLEER. V shed 0 bases, J shed 6 bases, and the junction held 5 bases outside the gene matches. CDR3 sequence: CASSQDSGGVGDTQYF. Written as DNA, the CDR3 is TGCGCCAGCAGCCAAGATAGCGGGGGGGTCGGGGATACGCAGTATTTT.

The rearrangement joins TRBV6-5 to TRBJ2-4; D is uncertain. This CDR3 is 13 amino acids long. CDR1 and CDR2 (germline): MNHEY, SVGAGI. Trimming pared 10 bases from V and 0 bases from J, leaving 10 bases between. CDR3 amino acids: CATRALAKNIQYF. The CDR3 nucleotides are TGTGCCACCCGCGCCTTAGCCAAAAACATTCAGTACTTC.

This chain uses TRBV18 with TRBJ1-3; 7 nucleotides line up with TRBD1. CDR3 length equals 16 residues. The trim removed 5 bases at V and 4 bases at J, leaving 11 bases unmatched. Germline CDR1 is KGHSH and CDR2 is LQKENI. The CDR3 reads CASSDPGQDAGNTIYF. Here the CDR3 DNA reads TGTGCCAGCTCAGATCCCGGACAGGACGCGGGAAACACCATATATTTT.

The V gene is TRBV6-6, the J gene TRBJ1-1; 11 nucleotides line up with TRBD1. The length of the CDR3 is 15 residues. Germline V gives CDR1 MNHNY, CDR2 SVGAGI (reference sequence). J lost 8 bases, V lost 1 base, and 6 bases had no gene match. This CDR3 reads CASSYFGQGASEAFF. Here the CDR3 DNA reads TGTGCCAGCAGTTACTTCGGACAGGGGGCATCGGAAGCTTTCTTT.

The chain carries TRBV28 and TRBJ2-7; D not resolved. Trimming took 1 base from V and 3 from J, leaving 13 bases between them. This CDR3 spans 15 amino acids. Germline lookup yields CDR1 MDHEN and CDR2 SYDVKM. CDR3 protein: CASSLLQRSYYEQYF. The DNA for the CDR3 is TGTGCCAGCAGTTTATTACAACGGAGCTACTACGAGCAGTACTTC. The variable domain in full, with the rest retrieved from reference TRBV28 and TRBJ2-7, is DVKVTQSSRYLVKRTGEKVFLECVQDMDHENMFWYRQDPGLGLRLIYFSYDVKMKEKGDIPEGYSVSREKKERFSLILESASTNQTSMYLCASSLLQRSYYEQYFGPGTRLTVT.

The rearrangement links TRBV2 to TRBJ1-1; D is possibly TRBD1 (6 bases). CDR3 length: 13 amino acids. The V end was cut by 7 bases, the J end by 4 bases, with 13 bases between. CDR1 is SNHLY and CDR2 is FYNNEI in the germline V gene. As DNA, the CDR3 is TGTGCCAGCACTAGGGGGTACGGCACTGAAGCTTTCTTT. This sequence encodes CASTRGYGTEAFF.

The J gene is TRBJ1-2, the V gene TRBV4-1; maybe TRBD1 (5 bases). The V gene lost 0 bases and the J gene lost 4 bases, with 15 bases spanning the gap. This CDR3 is 16 amino acids long. Germline-derived CDR1 and CDR2 are MGHRA and YSYEKL. CDR3 loop: CASSQDGAGTLYGYTF. The DNA of the CDR3 is TGCGCCAGCAGCCAAGACGGGGCGGGAACCCTCTATGGCTACACCTTC.

The V gene is TRBV5-1, the J gene TRBJ1-2; 7 nucleotides match TRBD1. V was clipped by 2 bases and J by 4 bases; unmatched bases: 14. Germline values: CDR1 SGHRS, CDR2 YFSETQ. The CDR3 length is 17 residues. CDR3 in amino acids: CASSLEQGSPFVYGYTF. CDR3 sequence (DNA): TGCGCCAGCAGCTTAGAACAGGGGAGCCCCTTTGTCTATGGCTACACCTTC.

The chain joins TRBV19 to TRBJ2-1, with D tentatively TRBD2 (6 bases). Germline values: CDR1 LNHDA, CDR2 SQIVND (reference sequence). Trimming removed 1 base at V and 10 bases at J, with 14 bases between. The CDR3 totals 14 residues. CDR3 residues: CASSIGGGGTEQFF. In nucleotides, the CDR3 is TGTGCCAGTAGTATAGGGGGAGGAGGGACGGAGCAGTTCTTC.

V is TRBV5-4 and J is TRBJ2-5; 10 bases are a match to TRBD1. The J call may be in error: the DNA end matches TRBJ2-7 better. The length of the CDR3 is 15 residues. Germline V gene data show CDR1 as SGHNT and CDR2 as YYREEE (reference sequence). The CDR3 coding sequence is TGTGCCAGCAGCCTGACAGGGGGCGGTCTATACGAGCAGTACTTC. It encodes CASSLTGGGLYEQYF.

This clone was found once. The chain couples TRBV28 to TRBJ2-1; 12 bases line up with TRBD2. The germline V gene has CDR1 MDHEN and CDR2 SYDVKM. There are 14 residues in the CDR3. Unmatched junction bases numbered 5, after V lost 8 bases and J lost 6 bases. As DNA, the CDR3 is TGTGCCAGCGGTACTAGCGGGGGGCCCAATGAGCAGTTCTTC. Its translation is CASGTSGGPNEQFF.

This clone was seen once. The CDR3 spells CASTRGGREEKLFF. For the CDR3, the DNA is TGCGCCAGCACCCGGGGGGGCCGGGAGGAAAAACTGTTTTTT. This chain links TRBV5-1 with TRBJ1-4, with D possibly TRBD1 on 6 matching bases. The CDR3 is 14 amino acids. Germline V gene data show CDR1 as SGHRS and CDR2 as YFSETQ. V shed 6 bases and J shed 8 bases, with 17 bases lying between them.

This clone was detected only a few times. The chain has TRBV7-8 and TRBJ2-7; the match to TRBD2 covers 7 bases. The CDR3 loop spans 13 amino acids. Looked up from germline, CDR1 is SGHVS and CDR2 is FQNEAQ. V gave up 5 bases and J gave up 3 bases; unmatched junction bases: 4. CDR3 coding DNA: TGTGCCAGCAGCGCCTGGACTAGCTACGAGCAGTACTTC. Protein product: CASSAWTSYEQYF. The whole variable domain, filled in from reference TRBV7-8 and TRBJ2-7, reads GAGVSQSPRYKVAKRGQDVALRCDPISGHVSLFWYQQALGQGPEFLTYFQNEAQLDKSGLPSDRFFAERPEGSVSTLKIQRTQQEDSAVYLCASSAWTSYEQYFGPGTRLTVT.

V is TRBV7-2 and J is TRBJ1-6, with 8 positions matching TRBD1. The V segment lost 1 base and the J segment 17 bases; nucleotides outside the gene matches: 10. The CDR3 is made up of 14 amino acids. The germline CDR1 and CDR2 sequences are SGHTA and FQGNSA. CDR3 amino acids: CASSLDNRGVIFHF. CDR3 sequence (DNA): TGTGCCAGCAGCTTAGATAACAGGGGGGTAATCTTCCACTTT.

This clone has more than one count but fewer than ten. This sequence joins TRBV16 and TRBJ1-5; D is uncertain. The CDR3 spans 17 residues. The V gene's germline CDR1 is KGHSY and CDR2 FQNENV. Trimming stripped 4 bases from V and 0 bases from J, with 16 bases between. For the CDR3, the DNA is TGTGCCAGCAGCCGGGTGAGTAGGAGCTATAGCAATCAGCCCCAGCATTTT. Residues: CASSRVSRSYSNQPQHF.

Of note for this clone: An end of the junction differs from the germline gene, which may be a read error. The chain uses TRBV7-7 and TRBJ1-3, with D unresolved. This CDR3 is 13 amino acids long. CDR1 SSHAT and CDR2 FNYEAQ come from the germline V gene (reference sequence). CDR3 coding DNA: TGTGCTAGCAGCTTAATGCAGGGAAACACCATATATTTT. Protein: CASSLMQGNTIYF.